This TCR beta chain derives from a study of T cell clonotyping in hematopoietic cell transplantation. Overall study findings and caveats: Cells were unsorted, so CD4 and CD8 contributions were not separated. Recipient TCR diversity dropped after transplant; expanded clonotypes rose from day 30 to 180. Broader posttransplant TCR repertoire diversity was predicted by graft donor and pretransplant recipient Inverse Simpson Index values.

To note about this clone: The antigen remains unidentified.

CDR3 length equals 14 residues. V was clipped by 5 bases and J by 4 bases, with 11 bases between them. Germline V lookup: CDR1 SEHNR, CDR2 FQNEAQ (reference sequence). Sequencing was performed with immunoSEQ multiplex PCR; in TCRdb, only in-frame clones are kept and a portion is missing. Found here are about 1,800 clones, around 82% of them singletons; the top ten hold roughly 8%. This sequence originates from a man between 25 and 39 years old in good health. Some clones in this sample may be carry-over from other donors' samples. Input material: peripheral blood mononuclear cells. This sequence joins TRBV7-9 and TRBJ1-4; D gene uncertain. Here the CDR3 reads CASSLGSYNEKLFF. Here the CDR3 DNA reads TGTGCCAGCAGCCTCGGGTCATATAATGAAAAACTGTTTTTT. Supplemented by reference TRBV7-9 and TRBJ1-4, the full variable domain reads DTGVSQNPRHKITKRGQNVTFRCDPISEHNRLYWYRQTLGQGPEFLTYFQNEAQLEKSRLLSDRFSAERPKGSFSTLEIQRTEQGDSAMYLCASSLGSYNEKLFFGSGTQLSVL.